This TCR beta chain was retrieved from a study of pediatric ulcerative colitis (dated by TCRdb to between 2018 and 2021). The study in broad terms: Fewer than 10 ulcerative colitis patients had pancolitis and two had left-sided colitis, with histology consistent with ulcerative colitis in all. From under ten newly diagnosed, treatment-naive pediatric ulcerative colitis patients and a few non-IBD control children, paired blood and rectal samples were collected. By Pediatric Ulcerative Colitis Activity Index, a couple of patients had mild disease, four had moderate disease and three had acute severe colitis. Here is what the overall study found, with its caveats: Clonal overlap between a subject's own blood and rectum was significantly greater in ulcerative colitis patients than in controls, which suggests more T cell trafficking to inflamed tissue. Rectal repertoire features separated controls, mild-moderate and acute severe colitis patients; acute severe colitis showed reduced rectal diversity due to clonal expansions. Blood-derived T cells may have been included in the rectal pinch biopsies, particularly in patients with overt colitis. Because the repertoires came from total lymphocyte DNA, rare subsets such as regulatory T cells may have patterns that are not reflected. Only four individuals were included in the healthy control group, which was small. For technical reasons, blood samples from two patients gave substantially fewer templates, and these samples were excluded from the blood-rectal overlap analysis. Two rectal CDR3 clonotypes were detected in all ulcerative colitis patients and were not detected in any of the controls.

Comments on this clone: This clone's antigen is unknown. No much larger clone is present one base from it, and per-base qualities are unavailable.

Rearranged CDR3 beta regions were amplified from genomic DNA with multiplex V and J primers using the immunoSEQ TRB Survey service. To keep sequencing depth the same across samples, survey-level depth of up to 500,000 reads per sample was applied. Libraries were purified and pooled, and sequencing was performed on Illumina technology. On the study's bioinformatics: Productive clonality, sample overlap, pairwise scatters, CDR3 beta length, V/D/J gene usage and productiveness were assessed with immunoSEQ online tools. Calculated diversity was defined as the number of unique rearrangements divided by total templates times 100, and Shannon and Simpson indices were additionally computed. Principal component analysis was performed on Z-score normalized data with the R prcomp function and the ggbiplot package. Morisita's index was used to measure clonal overlap between blood and rectum within each subject. The immuneACCESS repertoire file appears here via TCRdb, limited to in-frame rearrangements. These files lack a portion of the clones; in checked studies, under half of the deficit traces to unresolved V genes, and the cause of the others is not known. V, J and clone size are those of that table, while D and trimming were read from the DNA. For this sample the table gives under 50,000 clones, of which 60% to 85% were detected only once. The ten largest clones represent roughly 3.4% of the sample.

During colonoscopy, one to two pinch biopsies were obtained from the rectum for research. Before the diagnostic colonoscopy, none of the ulcerative colitis patients had been given any immunosuppressive medication. Before DNA isolation, rectal biopsies were subjected to proteinase K digestion. The Wizard kit (Promega) was used to extract genomic DNA from both blood and intestinal samples. In the germline V gene, CDR1 corresponds to MRHNA and CDR2 to SNTAGT. The junction shows trimming of 5 bases on V and 0 bases on J, and the gene matches do not reach 2 bases of it. Counted from cysteine to phenylalanine, this CDR3 has 15 amino acids. The sequence is cut down to CDR3 DNA, 45 bases in frame from base 1.

The chain employs TRBV6-4 and TRBJ2-2; the central 8 bases match TRBD1. Sequences were obtained from gut tissue. This sequence was found in a girl between 5 and 17 years old with moderate ulcerative colitis. This receptor has the CDR3 CASSRQGTNTGELFF. The DNA sequence is as follows: TGTGCCAGCAGTCGACAGGGGACGAACACCGGGGAGCTGTTTTTT.